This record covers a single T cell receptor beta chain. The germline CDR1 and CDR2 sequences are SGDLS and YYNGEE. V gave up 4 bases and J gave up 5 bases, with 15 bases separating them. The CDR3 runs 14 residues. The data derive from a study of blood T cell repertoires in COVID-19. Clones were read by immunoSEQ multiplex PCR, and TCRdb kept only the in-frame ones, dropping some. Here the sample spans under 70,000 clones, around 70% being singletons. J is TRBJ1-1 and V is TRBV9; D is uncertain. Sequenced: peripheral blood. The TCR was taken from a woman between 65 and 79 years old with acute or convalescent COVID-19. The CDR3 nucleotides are TGTGCCAGCAGCTTGACCCGGGAAAGGACTGAAGCTTTCTTT. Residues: CASSLTRERTEAFF. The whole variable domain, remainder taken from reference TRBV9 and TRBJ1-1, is DSGVTQTPKHLITATGQRVTLRCSPRSGDLSVYWYQQSLDQGLQFLIQYYNGEERAKGNILERFSAQQFPDLHSELNLSSLELGDSALYFCASSLTRERTEAFFGQGTRLTVV.